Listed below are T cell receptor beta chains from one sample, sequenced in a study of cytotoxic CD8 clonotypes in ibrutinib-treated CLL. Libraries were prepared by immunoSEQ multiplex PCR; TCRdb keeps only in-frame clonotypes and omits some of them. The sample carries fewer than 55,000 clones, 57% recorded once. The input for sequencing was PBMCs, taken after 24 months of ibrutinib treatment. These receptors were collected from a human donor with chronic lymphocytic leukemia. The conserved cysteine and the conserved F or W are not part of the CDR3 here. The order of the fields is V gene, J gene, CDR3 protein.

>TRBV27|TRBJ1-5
ASSLTWAHYSNQPQH
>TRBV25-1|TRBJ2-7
ASSGQVAQGASYEQY
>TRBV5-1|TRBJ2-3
ASSLGQGPDTQY
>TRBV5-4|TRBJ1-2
ASSLGQGMSYT
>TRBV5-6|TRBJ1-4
ASSYTGAGREKLF
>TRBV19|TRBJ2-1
ASSVRGWGDRAEQF
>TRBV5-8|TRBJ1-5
ASSSGEGWQPQH
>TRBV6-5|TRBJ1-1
ASSYNSQAF
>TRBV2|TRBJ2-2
ASSEVRVTGELF
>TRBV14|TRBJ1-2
ASSPLTGRKGGYT
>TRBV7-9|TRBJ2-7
ASSTSGREKQY
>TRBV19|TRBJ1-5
ASTGQGQSNQPQH
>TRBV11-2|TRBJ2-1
ASSLGGSRGNEQF
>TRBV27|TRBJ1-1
ASSLLPRGGTEAF
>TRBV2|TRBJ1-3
ASRAIRGLSGNTIY
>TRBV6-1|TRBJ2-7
ASNTRASSYEQY
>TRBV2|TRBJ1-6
ASSGRGAKSPLH